The 10 T cell receptor beta chains listed next were all sequenced from one sample in a study of CD8+ T cells in alopecia areata. The authors extracted RNA and reverse transcribed it into cDNA as the sequencing template. Data came from immunoSEQ multiplex PCR; TCRdb stores just in-frame clones and leaves some out. In the table there are under 300,000 clones, 60% of which are singletons. Specified treatment: oral pan-JAK inhibitor, 5-10 mg twice daily. Specimen: CD4+ T cells sorted from blood, collected at week 52, from a patient treated with tofacitinib. The receptors shown here come from a human donor with alopecia areata.

The genes are TRBV11-1 and TRBJ2-1; 8 bases are shared with TRBD1. The V gene's germline CDR1 is SGHAT and CDR2 FQDESV (reference sequence). This CDR3 has 18 amino acids. V dropped 1 base and J dropped 5; count of bases not matched to a gene: 13. For the CDR3, the DNA is TGTGCCAGCAGCTTAGTAAACCGTACAGGGGGAGCCGACAATGAGCAGTTCTTC. This gives the protein CASSLVNRTGGADNEQFF.

The rearrangement links TRBV9 to TRBJ2-6; 7 nucleotides line up with TRBD2. Germline CDR1 and CDR2: SGDLS and YYNGEE. This CDR3 spans 15 amino acids. V lost 1 base to trimming and J lost 2 bases; unmatched junction nucleotides: 0. CDR3 in DNA: TGTGCCAGCAGCGTACGGGGGGCTGGGGCCAACGTCCTGACTTTC. Encoded protein: CASSVRGAGANVLTF.

This clone turned up a few times. The rearrangement links TRBV6-1 to TRBJ1-2; possibly TRBD1 for D (5 bases). CDR3 length: 13 amino acids. V lost 7 bases and J 3 bases, leaving 12 bases between the germline ends. Looked up from germline, CDR1 is MNHNS and CDR2 is SASEGT. CDR3 region: CASKQAGDYGYTF. CDR3 coding DNA: TGTGCCAGCAAACAGGCGGGGGACTATGGCTACACCTTC.

The V gene is TRBV29-1, the J gene TRBJ2-1; 12 bases match TRBD2. The CDR3 has 14 residues. Looked up from germline, CDR1 is SQVTM and CDR2 is ANQGSEA. Losses at the gene ends were 4 bases for V and 8 bases for J; bases not matched to a gene: 6. The CDR3: CSVVTSGGIYEQFF. CDR3 nucleotides: TGCAGCGTTGTCACTAGCGGGGGGATCTATGAGCAGTTCTTC.

This clone was recorded at least ten times. The rearrangement uses TRBV7-2 and TRBJ2-1, with a possible D match to TRBD2 (5 bases). In germline, CDR1 is SGHTA, CDR2 FQGNSA. Trimming pared 1 base from V and 6 bases from J, leaving 13 bases between. This CDR3 is 15 amino acids long. The CDR3 nucleotides read TGTGCCAGCAGCTTAGGCACTAGTCCCCTCAATGAGCAGTTCTTC. Translated: CASSLGTSPLNEQFF. Together with reference TRBV7-2 and TRBJ2-1, the CDR3 gives the full variable domain: GAGVSQSPSNKVTEKGKDVELRCDPISGHTALYWYRQSLGQGLEFLIYFQGNSAPDKSGLPSDRFSAERTGGSVSTLTIQRTQQEDSAVYLCASSLGTSPLNEQFFGPGTRLTVL.

The chain has TRBV5-1 and TRBJ2-1, with 12 bases that match TRBD2. Germline V gene sequence: CDR1 SGHRS, CDR2 YFSETQ. The CDR3 has 16 amino acids. With 5 bases clipped from V and 4 bases from J, the junction kept 7 bases outside the gene matches. This chain's CDR3 is CASRPELAGGYNEQFF. DNA for the CDR3: TGCGCCAGCAGGCCTGAACTAGCGGGGGGTTACAATGAGCAGTTCTTC. The full variable domain, rest sourced from reference TRBV5-1 and TRBJ2-1, is KAGVTQTPRYLIKTRGQQVTLSCSPISGHRSVSWYQQTPGQGLQFLFEYFSETQRNKGNFPGRFSGRQFSNSRSEMNVSTLELGDSALYLCASRPELAGGYNEQFFGPGTRLTVL.

This clone was detected a few times. The J gene is TRBJ2-5, the V gene TRBV9; D gene ambiguous. The CDR3 contains 13 residues. CDR1 is SGDLS, CDR2 YYNGEE, per germline. V lost 4 bases to trimming and J lost 2 bases, with 9 bases between them. The CDR3 is CASSPRVQETQYF. In DNA form, the CDR3 reads TGTGCCAGCAGCCCTAGGGTTCAAGAGACCCAGTACTTC.

With respect to this clone: In the same sample, other DNA sequences code for this CDR3. The rearrangement links TRBV6-5 to TRBJ1-2; TRBD1 agrees at 9 bases. The length of the CDR3 is 14 residues. Germline values: CDR1 MNHEY, CDR2 SVGAGI. Trimming took 2 bases from V and 4 from J; bases not matched to a gene: 2. For the CDR3, the DNA is TGTGCCAGCAGTTACGGGACAGGGAGCTATGGCTACACCTTC. This encodes CASSYGTGSYGYTF.

CDR3 sequence: CASSRLQGNSPLHF. CDR3 in DNA: TGTGCCAGCAGCCGATTACAGGGGAATTCACCCCTCCACTTT. The chain couples TRBV7-2 to TRBJ1-6; 7 nucleotides agree with TRBD1. The CDR3 covers 14 residues. The V segment lost 5 bases and the J segment 7 bases; nucleotides outside the gene matches: 5. Germline CDR1 SGHTA, CDR2 FQGNSA.

The chain links TRBV10-3 to TRBJ2-7; 7 bases are shared with TRBD1. J was trimmed by 2 bases and V by 4 bases; bases with no gene match: 5. Germline CDR1 and CDR2: ENHRY and SYGVKD. CDR3 length: 14 amino acids. CDR3 DNA: TGTGCCATCAGTGCTTCCGGGACAGCCTACGAGCAGTACTTC. It translates to CAISASGTAYEQYF.